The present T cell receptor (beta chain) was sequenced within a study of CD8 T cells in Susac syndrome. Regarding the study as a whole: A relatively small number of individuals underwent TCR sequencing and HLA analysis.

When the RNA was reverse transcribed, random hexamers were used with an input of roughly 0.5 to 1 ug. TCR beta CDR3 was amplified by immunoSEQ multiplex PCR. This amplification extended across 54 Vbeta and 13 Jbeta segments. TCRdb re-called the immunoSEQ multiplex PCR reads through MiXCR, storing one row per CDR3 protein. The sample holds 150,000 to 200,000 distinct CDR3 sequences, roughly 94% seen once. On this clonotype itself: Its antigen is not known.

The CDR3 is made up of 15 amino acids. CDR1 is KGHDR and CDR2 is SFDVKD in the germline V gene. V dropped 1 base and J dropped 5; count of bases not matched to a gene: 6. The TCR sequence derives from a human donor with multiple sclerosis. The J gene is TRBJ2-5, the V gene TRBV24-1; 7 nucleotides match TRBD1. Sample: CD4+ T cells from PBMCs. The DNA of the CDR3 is TGTGCCACCAGTGATTTTCGACAGGGTCGGGAGACCCAGTACTTC. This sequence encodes CATSDFRQGRETQYF.